This T cell receptor (beta chain) emerged from a study of cytomegalovirus exposure and HLA in healthy donors. At the level of the study: There were under 130 million unique TCR beta sequences, drawn from approximately 180 million T cells, in an earlier analysis. Study-wide findings and caveats: Solely CMV serostatus was available to characterize immune exposure. The study labeled around 160 TCR beta chains cytomegalovirus-associated.

PCR primers comprised 60 Vbeta and 13 Jbeta primers. Data came from immunoSEQ multiplex PCR; TCRdb stores just in-frame clones and leaves some out. The sample has tens of thousands of clones. Germline CDR1 and CDR2: MNHEY and SMNVEV (reference sequence). V gave up 6 bases and J gave up 10 bases; unmatched junction bases: 15. This CDR3 spans 17 amino acids. As regards this clone: Its antigen is unknown.

The V and J genes are TRBV27 and TRBJ1-6; TRBD1 aligns across 10 bases. The TCR comes from a man in his forties in good health and CMV-seronegative. Material: PBMCs. The CDR3 protein is CASRTNAGTGASSPLHF. The CDR3 DNA reads as TGTGCCAGCAGAACCAACGCCGGGACAGGGGCATCCTCACCCCTCCACTTT.